This paragraph covers one TCR beta chain sequence. This record belongs to a study of technical replicates of blood from a few donors. This table comes from immunoSEQ multiplex PCR, and its TCRdb copy is limited to in-frame clones, with some not included. Of tens of thousands of clones in the sample, around 94% were seen once. The CDR3 sequence is 14 residues long. Losses at the gene ends were 4 bases for V and 5 bases for J; bases not matched to a gene: 5. CDR1 is MNHEY, CDR2 SMNVEV, per germline (reference sequence). This TCR derives from a human donor in good health. This chain joins TRBV27 and TRBJ1-2, with TRBD1 matching over 9 bases. Sequencing input: T cells isolated from PBMCs. The CDR3 DNA sequence: TGTGCCAGCAGTTCGACAGGGGGTCGGTATGGCTACACCTTC. Its protein product is CASSSTGGRYGYTF.